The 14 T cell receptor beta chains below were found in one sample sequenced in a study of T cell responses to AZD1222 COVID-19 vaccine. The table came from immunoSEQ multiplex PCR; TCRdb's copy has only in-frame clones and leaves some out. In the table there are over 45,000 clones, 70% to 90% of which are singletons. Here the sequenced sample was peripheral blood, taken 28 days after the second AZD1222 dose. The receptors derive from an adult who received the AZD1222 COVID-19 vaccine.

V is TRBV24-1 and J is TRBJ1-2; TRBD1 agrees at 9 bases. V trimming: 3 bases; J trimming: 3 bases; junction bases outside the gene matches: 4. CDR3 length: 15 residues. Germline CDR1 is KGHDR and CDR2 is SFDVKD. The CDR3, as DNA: TGTGCCACCAGTGATCCGGGACAGGGCTACTATGGCTACACCTTC. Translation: CATSDPGQGYYGYTF.

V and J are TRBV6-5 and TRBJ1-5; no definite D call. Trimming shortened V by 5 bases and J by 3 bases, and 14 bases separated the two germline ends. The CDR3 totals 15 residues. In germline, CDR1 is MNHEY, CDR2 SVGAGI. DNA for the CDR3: TGTGCCAGCAGTATTTCAAGGAGCCTCAATCAGCCCCAGCATTTT. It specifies CASSISRSLNQPQHF.

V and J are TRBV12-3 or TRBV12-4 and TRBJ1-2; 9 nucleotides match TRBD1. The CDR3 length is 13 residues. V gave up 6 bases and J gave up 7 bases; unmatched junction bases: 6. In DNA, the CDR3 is TGTGCCAGCAGCGGGACAGGGTCGGGTGGCTACACCTTC. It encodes CASSGTGSGGYTF.

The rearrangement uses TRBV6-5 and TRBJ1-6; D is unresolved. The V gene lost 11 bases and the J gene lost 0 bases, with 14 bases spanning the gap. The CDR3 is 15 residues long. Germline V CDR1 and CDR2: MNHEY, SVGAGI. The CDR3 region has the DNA TGTGCCGGACGGACCGAGAGCTCCTATAATTCACCCCTCCACTTT. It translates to CAGRTESSYNSPLHF.

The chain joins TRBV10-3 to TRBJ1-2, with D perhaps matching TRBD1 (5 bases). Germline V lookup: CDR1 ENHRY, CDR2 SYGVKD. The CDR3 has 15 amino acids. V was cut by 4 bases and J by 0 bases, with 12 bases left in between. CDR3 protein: CAISARQNPNYGYTF. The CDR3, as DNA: TGTGCCATCAGTGCGCGACAGAATCCTAACTATGGCTACACCTTC.

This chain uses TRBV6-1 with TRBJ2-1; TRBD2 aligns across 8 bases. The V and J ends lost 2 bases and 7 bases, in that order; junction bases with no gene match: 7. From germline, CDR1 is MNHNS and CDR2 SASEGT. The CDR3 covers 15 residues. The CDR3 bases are TGTGCCAGCAGTGAAAAGGGACTAGTATCGAATGAGCAGTTCTTC. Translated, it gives CASSEKGLVSNEQFF.

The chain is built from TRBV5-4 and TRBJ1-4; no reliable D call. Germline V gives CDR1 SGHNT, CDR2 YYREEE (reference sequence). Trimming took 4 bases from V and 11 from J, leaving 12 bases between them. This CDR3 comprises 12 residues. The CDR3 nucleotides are TGTGCCAGCAGCAAGACCGGTTCTAAACTGTTTTTT. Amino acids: CASSKTGSKLFF.

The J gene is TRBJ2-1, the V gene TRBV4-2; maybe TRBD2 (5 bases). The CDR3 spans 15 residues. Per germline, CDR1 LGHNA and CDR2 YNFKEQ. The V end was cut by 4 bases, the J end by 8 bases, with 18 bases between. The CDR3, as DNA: TGTGCCAGCAGCCCAAGTCCCCAGAGGGATTATGAGCAGTTCTTC. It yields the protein CASSPSPQRDYEQFF.

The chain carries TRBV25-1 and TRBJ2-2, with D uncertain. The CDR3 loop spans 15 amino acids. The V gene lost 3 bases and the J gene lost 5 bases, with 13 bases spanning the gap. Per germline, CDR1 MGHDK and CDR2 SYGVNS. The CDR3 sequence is CASSDLWGRTGELFF. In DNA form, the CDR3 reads TGTGCCAGCAGTGACCTATGGGGAAGGACCGGGGAGCTGTTTTTT.

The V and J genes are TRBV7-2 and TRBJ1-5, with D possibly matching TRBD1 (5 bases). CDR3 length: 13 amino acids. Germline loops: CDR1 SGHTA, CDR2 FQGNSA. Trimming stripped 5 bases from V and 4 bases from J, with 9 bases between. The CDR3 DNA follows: TGTGCCAGCAGCGAACAGGCGAATCAGCCCCAGCATTTT. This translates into CASSEQANQPQHF.

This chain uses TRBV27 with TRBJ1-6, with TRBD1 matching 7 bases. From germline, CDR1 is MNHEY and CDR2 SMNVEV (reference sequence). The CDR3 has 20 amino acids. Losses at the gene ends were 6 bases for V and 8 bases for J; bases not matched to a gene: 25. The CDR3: CASRKGDEKTGPRTDSPLHF. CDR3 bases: TGTGCCAGCAGGAAGGGAGATGAGAAGACAGGGCCGCGTACGGATTCACCCCTCCACTTT.

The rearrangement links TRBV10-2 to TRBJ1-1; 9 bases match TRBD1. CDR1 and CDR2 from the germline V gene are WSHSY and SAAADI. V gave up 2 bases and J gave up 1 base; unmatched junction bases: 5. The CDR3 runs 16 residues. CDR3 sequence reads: CASSEVTGGRNTEAFF. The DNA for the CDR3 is TGCGCCAGCAGTGAGGTTACAGGGGGCCGGAACACTGAAGCTTTCTTT.

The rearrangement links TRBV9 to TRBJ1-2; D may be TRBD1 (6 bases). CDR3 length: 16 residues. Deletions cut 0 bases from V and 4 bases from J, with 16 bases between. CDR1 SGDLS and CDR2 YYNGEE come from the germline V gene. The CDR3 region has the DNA TGTGCCAGCAGCGTAGAGGACAGTCCACTTGCCTATGGCTACACCTTC. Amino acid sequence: CASSVEDSPLAYGYTF.

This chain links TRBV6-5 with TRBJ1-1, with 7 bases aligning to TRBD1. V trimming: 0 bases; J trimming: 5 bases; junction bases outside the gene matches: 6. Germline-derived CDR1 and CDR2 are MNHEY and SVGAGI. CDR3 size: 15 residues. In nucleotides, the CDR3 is TGTGCCAGCAGTTACTCCTTTTCAGGGGGAACTGAAGCTTTCTTT. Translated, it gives CASSYSFSGGTEAFF.